What follows is one TCR beta chain and its context. These data come from a study of cytomegalovirus exposure and HLA in healthy donors. With 60 Vbeta and 13 Jbeta primers, the PCR was carried out. Sequencing was performed with immunoSEQ multiplex PCR; in TCRdb, only in-frame clones are kept and a portion is missing. The sample lists about 150,000 clones, about 83% occurring once. Trimming shortened V by 0 bases and J by 9 bases, and 4 bases separated the two germline ends. Germline V gene sequence: CDR1 SGHRS, CDR2 YFSETQ. The CDR3 length is 11 residues. This receptor was taken from a woman aged 40 to 55 in good health and CMV-seronegative. The V gene is TRBV5-1, the J gene TRBJ2-1, with D unclear. The sample comprised PBMCs. The CDR3 loop reads CASSLVGEQFF. The CDR3 nucleotides are TGCGCCAGCAGCTTGGTCGGTGAGCAGTTCTTC.